This entry lists 28 T cell receptor beta chains sequenced from one sample in a study of blood T cell repertoires in COVID-19. Produced via immunoSEQ multiplex PCR; TCRdb's table is partial and in-frame only. The table lists roughly 250,000 clones, roughly four fifths of them singletons, with 15% to 18% in the top ten. Sequenced input: peripheral blood. Receptors originate from a person in their 70s with COVID-19, enrolled during active disease.

The chain carries TRBV7-9 and TRBJ2-2; 10 bases line up with TRBD2. Germline CDR1 is SEHNR and CDR2 is FQNEAQ (reference sequence). This CDR3 is built from 16 residues. Trimming removed 5 bases from V and 4 bases from J; junction bases left unmatched: 7. For the CDR3, the DNA is TGTGCCAGCAGCCACTCGGCTAGCGGGAGCACCGGGGAGCTGTTTTTT. Translated, it gives CASSHSASGSTGELFF.

The J gene is TRBJ1-5, the V gene TRBV3-1 (or the pseudogene TRBV3-2); D uncertain. V lost 0 bases and J lost 4, with 10 bases in between. The CDR3 spans 15 residues. The germline CDR1 and CDR2 sequences are LGHDT and YNNKEL (reference sequence). The CDR3 DNA follows: TGTGCCAGCAGCCAAGATTCGGGGATTAATCAGCCCCAGCATTTT. Amino acid sequence: CASSQDSGINQPQHF.

V is TRBV25-1 and J is TRBJ1-5; perhaps TRBD1 as D (6 bases). Trimming removed 4 bases from V and 6 bases from J, with 13 bases in between. Germline-derived CDR1 and CDR2 are MGHDK and SYGVNS. CDR3 length: 14 amino acids. The CDR3, as DNA: TGTGCCAGCAGTGGCACGGGGGGCGGTCAGCCCCAGCATTTT. Protein product: CASSGTGGGQPQHF.

The chain uses TRBV11-3 and TRBJ1-1; 9 nucleotides line up with TRBD1. Germline-derived CDR1 and CDR2 are SGHNT and YENEEA. The CDR3 sequence is 19 residues long. J lost 0 bases, V lost 5 bases, and 16 bases had no gene match. DNA of the CDR3: TGTGCCAGCAGCGCAATAGCCCACGACAGGGGGGGACTGAACACTGAAGCTTTCTTT. Translation: CASSAIAHDRGGLNTEAFF.

The CDR3, as DNA: TGTGCCAGCAGCCAAGCCCTCCCATTATACTACGAAGCTTTCTTT. Protein product: CASSQALPLYYEAFF. The rearrangement links TRBV4-2 to TRBJ1-1; no definite D call. The germline gives CDR1 LGHNA, CDR2 YNFKEQ. This CDR3 is 15 amino acids long. The germline V and J ends were trimmed by 1 base and 8 bases, with 17 bases remaining between them.

The rearrangement links TRBV6-1 to TRBJ1-3; 7 bases align to TRBD1. The CDR3 contains 14 residues. CDR1 and CDR2 from the germline V gene are MNHNS and SASEGT. Losses at the gene ends were 5 bases for V and 3 bases for J; bases not matched to a gene: 4. This CDR3 reads CASSPRDSGNTIYF. In DNA, the CDR3 is TGTGCCAGCAGTCCCCGGGACAGTGGAAACACCATATATTTT.

The chain uses TRBV27 and TRBJ1-2; 11 bases fit TRBD1. The trim removed 6 bases at V and 6 bases at J, leaving 6 bases unmatched. The CDR3 loop spans 14 amino acids. In germline, CDR1 is MNHEY, CDR2 SMNVEV (reference sequence). CDR3 loop: CASRLRTGGDGYTF. DNA of the CDR3: TGTGCCAGCAGGTTGCGGACAGGGGGCGATGGCTACACCTTC.

The gene calls are TRBV5-1 and TRBJ2-4; a weak D match, TRBD2 (5 bases). Trimming left V 5 bases short and J 7 bases short, with 13 bases between. Germline values: CDR1 SGHRS, CDR2 YFSETQ. CDR3 length equals 13 residues. CDR3 residues: CASSLKVANIQYF. The CDR3 region has the DNA TGCGCCAGCAGTCTGAAGGTAGCGAACATTCAGTACTTC.

This sequence joins TRBV19 and TRBJ1-5, with D hard to call. This CDR3 has 17 residues. The germline V gene encodes CDR1 LNHDA and CDR2 SQIVND (reference sequence). Between the trimmed V and J ends, which lost 4 bases and 2 bases, there was a span of 18 bases. The CDR3 reads CASSKISRSNGNQPQHF. The CDR3 DNA is TGTGCCAGTAGTAAGATCTCCCGGAGTAATGGCAATCAGCCCCAGCATTTT.

The V and J genes are TRBV7-2 and TRBJ2-5, with TRBD2 matching 8 bases. The CDR3 contains 13 residues. The trim removed 8 bases at V and 7 bases at J, leaving 9 bases unmatched. The germline V gene encodes CDR1 SGHTA and CDR2 FQGNSA. The CDR3 nucleotides are TGTGCCAGCGCAGTGGGACTAGTGGGGACCCAGTACTTC. Its translation: CASAVGLVGTQYF.

This clone appeared a few times. J is TRBJ1-6 and V is TRBV7-9, with D uncertain. The CDR3 runs to 14 residues. The germline CDR1 and CDR2 sequences are SEHNR and FQNEAQ (reference sequence). The V end lost 2 bases, the J end lost 7 bases, and 9 bases lay between the germline ends. The CDR3 DNA sequence: TGTGCCAGCAGCTTATCTCAGGCCAATTCACCCCTCCACTTT. Amino acid sequence: CASSLSQANSPLHF.

This clone was picked up one time. The chain combines TRBV30 with TRBJ1-3; 9 nucleotides align to TRBD1. The CDR3 has 15 amino acids. V shed 3 bases, J shed 4 bases, and the junction held 7 bases outside the gene matches. The germline CDR1 and CDR2 sequences are GTSNPN and SVGIG (reference sequence). The CDR3 spells CAWSPRTGVGNTIYF. DNA of the CDR3: TGTGCCTGGAGCCCTCGGACAGGGGTCGGAAACACCATATATTTT.

The rearrangement uses TRBV7-2 and TRBJ2-7; TRBD1 matches at 7 bases. V gave up 4 bases and J gave up 6 bases; unmatched junction bases: 9. CDR1 SGHTA and CDR2 FQGNSA come from the germline V gene. The CDR3 has 14 amino acids. The DNA of the CDR3 is TGTGCCAGCAGCTACAACAGGGGAACGGGCGAGCAGTACTTC. Its translation: CASSYNRGTGEQYF.

This clone has more than one count but fewer than ten. This chain links TRBV5-1 with TRBJ2-5; perhaps TRBD1 as D (6 bases). In germline, CDR1 is SGHRS, CDR2 YFSETQ. The CDR3 covers 15 residues. Trimming stripped 4 bases from V and 0 bases from J, with 13 bases between. The CDR3 bases are TGCGCCAGCAGCCCGGTACAGGGAGACCAAGAGACCCAGTACTTC. This sequence encodes CASSPVQGDQETQYF.

The V gene is TRBV15, the J gene TRBJ2-7; D possibly corresponds to TRBD2 (5 bases). CDR1 LNHNV and CDR2 YYDKDF come from the germline V gene (reference sequence). Deletions cut 0 bases from V and 2 bases from J, with 8 bases between. CDR3 length: 14 residues. The CDR3 here is CATSRDVGAYEQYF. CDR3 coding DNA: TGTGCCACCAGCAGAGATGTCGGGGCCTACGAGCAGTACTTC.

The chain links TRBV3-1 (or the pseudogene TRBV3-2) to TRBJ2-7, with TRBD2 matching over 9 bases. The CDR3 runs to 17 residues. Germline loops: CDR1 LGHDT, CDR2 YNNKEL (reference sequence). V shed 4 bases, J shed 2 bases, and the junction held 12 bases outside the gene matches. The CDR3 here is CASSPRFSGSVPYEQYF. As DNA, the CDR3 is TGTGCCAGCAGCCCCCGCTTTAGCGGGAGTGTCCCCTACGAGCAGTACTTC.

The chain carries TRBV28 and TRBJ2-3; maybe TRBD1 (5 bases). The CDR3 spans 14 residues. V was trimmed by 8 bases and J by 5 bases, leaving 17 bases between them. From germline, CDR1 is MDHEN and CDR2 SYDVKM. This CDR3 reads CASHSGLLGDTQYF. The CDR3 DNA follows: TGTGCCAGCCATTCAGGGTTACTGGGAGATACGCAGTATTTT.

The rearrangement uses TRBV30 and TRBJ1-1; TRBD1 aligns across 9 bases. Trimming removed 8 bases from V and 5 bases from J; junction bases left unmatched: 15. The CDR3 spans 15 residues. Germline V gene data show CDR1 as GTSNPN and CDR2 as SVGIG (reference sequence). CDR3 loop: CAGRLRDRERTEAFF. CDR3 nucleotides: TGTGCCGGCAGACTACGGGACAGGGAGAGGACTGAAGCTTTCTTT.

The chain couples TRBV2 to TRBJ1-1; 9 bases map to TRBD1. The germline V gene encodes CDR1 SNHLY and CDR2 FYNNEI. The CDR3 is 14 residues long. V trimming: 6 bases; J trimming: 4 bases; junction bases outside the gene matches: 6. For the CDR3, the DNA is TGTGCCAGCAGGGGACAGGGTCGGGGCACTGAAGCTTTCTTT. It translates to CASRGQGRGTEAFF. The complete variable domain, with remaining parts taken from reference TRBV2 and TRBJ1-1, reads EPEVTQTPSHQVTQMGQEVILRCVPISNHLYFYWYRQILGQKVEFLVSFYNNEISEKSEIFDDQFSVERPDGSNFTLKIRSTKLEDSAMYFCASRGQGRGTEAFFGQGTRLTVV.

This clone has a handful of counts. The chain employs TRBV2 and TRBJ1-2, with 7 bases lining up with TRBD1. CDR1 and CDR2 (germline): SNHLY, FYNNEI. Unmatched junction bases numbered 6, after V lost 4 bases and J lost 4 bases. The CDR3 length is 14 residues. CDR3 protein: CASSVGQGVYGYTF. The CDR3, as DNA: TGTGCCAGCAGTGTGGGGCAGGGGGTCTATGGCTACACCTTC.

This clone was picked up one time. The chain couples TRBV7-2 to TRBJ1-6; a possible D gene is TRBD1 (5 bases). From germline, CDR1 is SGHTA and CDR2 FQGNSA. The CDR3 spans 15 residues. V gave up 5 bases and J gave up 8 bases, with 16 bases separating them. CDR3 sequence reads: CASSRWGGRDSPLHF. CDR3 nucleotide sequence: TGTGCCAGCAGCCGCTGGGGGGGTAGGGATTCACCCCTCCACTTT.

This clone was picked up one time. The rearrangement joins TRBV5-1 to TRBJ1-2; tentative D call: TRBD1 (5 bases). Between the trimmed V and J ends, which lost 0 bases and 2 bases, there was a span of 11 bases. The CDR3 has 15 amino acids. The germline V gene encodes CDR1 SGHRS and CDR2 YFSETQ. The CDR3 region has the DNA TGCGCCAGCAGCTTGGGCGATCGGGGGAACTATGGCTACACCTTC. This encodes CASSLGDRGNYGYTF.

V gene TRBV5-4 combines with J gene TRBJ2-3, with TRBD1 identical over 9 bases. J was trimmed by 6 bases and V by 4 bases; bases with no gene match: 9. CDR1 is SGHNT and CDR2 is YYREEE in the germline V gene (reference sequence). The CDR3 is made up of 15 amino acids. The CDR3 coding sequence is TGTGCCAGCAGCCGACCACAGGGGGCAGGTGATACGCAGTATTTT. Translation: CASSRPQGAGDTQYF.

This clone was observed once. V and J are TRBV5-1 and TRBJ2-1, with D tentatively TRBD2 (7 bases). V lost 4 bases and J lost 0, with 23 bases in between. This CDR3 spans 19 amino acids. Per the germline V gene, CDR1 is SGHRS and CDR2 is YFSETQ. CDR3 loop: CASSPAGGQAGASYNEQFF. The DNA of the CDR3 is TGCGCCAGCAGCCCGGCCGGGGGGCAGGCGGGAGCCTCCTACAATGAGCAGTTCTTC.

The V and J genes are TRBV5-1 and TRBJ2-1, with 7 bases aligning to TRBD1. V dropped 7 bases and J dropped 5; count of bases not matched to a gene: 9. The CDR3 contains 14 residues. Per the germline V gene, CDR1 is SGHRS and CDR2 is YFSETQ. The chain's CDR3 is CASRYRGVDNEQFF. The DNA of the CDR3 is TGCGCCAGCCGCTACAGGGGAGTGGACAATGAGCAGTTCTTC. Looking up the rest from reference TRBV5-1 and TRBJ2-1 gives the full variable domain: KAGVTQTPRYLIKTRGQQVTLSCSPISGHRSVSWYQQTPGQGLQFLFEYFSETQRNKGNFPGRFSGRQFSNSRSEMNVSTLELGDSALYLCASRYRGVDNEQFFGPGTRLTVL.

The J gene is TRBJ2-7, the V gene TRBV14, with 7 bases that match TRBD2. This CDR3 has 15 amino acids. Per the germline V gene, CDR1 is SGHDN and CDR2 is FVKESK. V lost 8 bases to trimming and J lost 7 bases; unmatched junction nucleotides: 17. In nucleotides, the CDR3 is TGTGCCAGCTCCGAAGGACTAGGATCCACGTGGGAGCAGTACTTC. Translation gives CASSEGLGSTWEQYF.

The CDR3 loop is CASSLDGGLTIGGEQFF. CDR3 sequence (DNA): TGCGCCAGCAGCTTGGATGGTGGACTCACCATAGGGGGTGAGCAGTTCTTC. The chain carries TRBV5-1 and TRBJ2-1, with D maybe TRBD1 (6 bases). Germline V gives CDR1 SGHRS, CDR2 YFSETQ. The CDR3 contains 17 residues. Trimming shortened V by 0 bases and J by 9 bases, and 22 bases separated the two germline ends. The full variable domain, completed using reference TRBV5-1 and TRBJ2-1, is KAGVTQTPRYLIKTRGQQVTLSCSPISGHRSVSWYQQTPGQGLQFLFEYFSETQRNKGNFPGRFSGRQFSNSRSEMNVSTLELGDSALYLCASSLDGGLTIGGEQFFGPGTRLTVL.

This clone was seen more than once but under ten times. This rearrangement joins TRBV18 to TRBJ1-5, with TRBD1 matching 7 bases. Trimming removed 0 bases from V and 3 bases from J; junction bases left unmatched: 2. Germline CDR1 KGHSH, CDR2 LQKENI. The CDR3 covers 15 residues. CDR3 sequence: CASSPPTGANQPQHF. CDR3 DNA: TGTGCCAGCTCACCACCTACAGGGGCCAATCAGCCCCAGCATTTT.